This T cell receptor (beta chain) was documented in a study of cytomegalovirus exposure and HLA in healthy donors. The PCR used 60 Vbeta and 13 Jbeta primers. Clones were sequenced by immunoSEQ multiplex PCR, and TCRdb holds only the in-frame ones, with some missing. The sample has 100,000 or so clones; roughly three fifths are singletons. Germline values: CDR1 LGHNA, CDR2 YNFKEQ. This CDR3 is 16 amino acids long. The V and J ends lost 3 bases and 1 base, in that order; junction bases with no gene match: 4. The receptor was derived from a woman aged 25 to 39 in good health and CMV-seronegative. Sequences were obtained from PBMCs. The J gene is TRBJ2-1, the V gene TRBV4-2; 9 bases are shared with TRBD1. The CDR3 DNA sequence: TGTGCCAGCAGCCATTCCGGGACAGGGTCCTACAATGAGCAGTTCTTC. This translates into CASSHSGTGSYNEQFF.